The 17 T cell receptor beta chains presented below share a single source sample, sequenced in a study of OX40 agonist ivuxolimab in advanced cancers. Using immunoSEQ multiplex PCR, the repertoire was profiled, and TCRdb retains in-frame clones only, with some absent. The sample lists roughly 47,000 clones, approximately 88% occurring once. The specimen comprised CD4+ or CD8+ T cells sorted from blood, sampled in a trial of the OX40 agonist ivuxolimab. Source of these receptors: an adult with an advanced solid tumor such as melanoma, head and neck, liver or kidney cancer.

V gene TRBV11-2 combines with J gene TRBJ2-7; D is possibly TRBD1 or TRBD2 (7 bases each). The germline V and J ends were trimmed by 5 bases and 3 bases, with 17 bases remaining between them. The CDR3 is 15 residues long. From germline, CDR1 is SGHAT and CDR2 FQNNGV. The CDR3: CASSTLQGEGYEQYF. The CDR3 nucleotides read TGTGCCAGCAGCACCCTGCAGGGGGAGGGCTACGAGCAGTACTTC. Looking up the rest from reference TRBV11-2 and TRBJ2-7 gives the full variable domain: EAGVAQSPRYKIIEKRQSVAFWCNPISGHATLYWYQQILGQGPKLLIQFQNNGVVDDSQLPKDRFSAERLKGVDSTLKIQPAKLEDSAVYLCASSTLQGEGYEQYFGPGTRLTVT.

The chain joins TRBV5-8 to TRBJ1-1; no reliable D call. Germline V gene lookup returns CDR1 SGHTS and CDR2 YDEGEE. The length of the CDR3 is 14 residues. CDR3 nucleotide sequence: TGTGTCGAAAGCGGTTGGTCAATGAACACTGAAGCTTTCTTT. Amino acid sequence: CVESGWSMNTEAFF.

The chain employs TRBV5-4 and TRBJ2-2; D gene uncertain. This CDR3 contains 12 residues. The V gene lost 3 bases and the J gene lost 8 bases, with 8 bases spanning the gap. The germline CDR1 and CDR2 sequences are SGHNT and YYREEE (reference sequence). The CDR3 DNA sequence: TGTGCCAGCAGCTATTTTAGTGGGGAGCTGTTTTTT. Protein sequence: CASSYFSGELFF.

The chain uses TRBV4-3 and TRBJ1-5; D is undetermined. This CDR3 is 15 amino acids long. The V gene lost 0 bases and the J gene lost 1 base, with 7 bases spanning the gap. The V gene's germline CDR1 is LGHNA and CDR2 YSLEER. CDR3 loop: CASSQDGSSNQPQHF. CDR3 DNA: TGCGCCAGCAGCCAAGATGGATCCAGCAATCAGCCCCAGCATTTT.

The chain carries TRBV9 and TRBJ1-5; 7 bases agree with TRBD1. The V segment lost 7 bases and the J segment 6 bases; nucleotides outside the gene matches: 7. The CDR3 contains 13 residues. Germline values: CDR1 SGDLS, CDR2 YYNGEE. The CDR3 DNA reads as TGTGCCAGCTCCCCAGGGGGGGGTCAGCCCCAGCATTTT. The encoded protein is CASSPGGGQPQHF. Filled out from reference TRBV9 and TRBJ1-5, the complete variable domain reads DSGVTQTPKHLITATGQRVTLRCSPRSGDLSVYWYQQSLDQGLQFLIQYYNGEERAKGNILERFSAQQFPDLHSELNLSSLELGDSALYFCASSPGGGQPQHFGDGTRLSIL.

The chain carries TRBV7-2 and TRBJ2-7; perhaps TRBD1 as D (5 bases). Germline V gives CDR1 SGHTA, CDR2 FQGNSA. V was pared by 10 bases and J by 2 bases, with 18 bases between. The CDR3 contains 14 residues. CDR3 loop: CAITVKGEPYEQYF. The DNA of the CDR3 is TGTGCCATCACGGTAAAAGGGGAACCCTACGAGCAGTACTTC.

The V gene is TRBV4-3, the J gene TRBJ2-1; no clear D. The CDR3 has 15 amino acids. The germline V gene encodes CDR1 LGHNA and CDR2 YSLEER. V was shortened by 0 bases and J by 1 base, with 7 bases between the two germline ends. DNA for the CDR3: TGCGCCAGCAGCCAAGATAGTGGATCCTACAATGAGCAGTTCTTC. This gives the protein CASSQDSGSYNEQFF.

The chain recombines TRBV5-6 with TRBJ1-5, with 7 bases matching TRBD1. The CDR3 spans 15 residues. CDR1 is SGHDT, CDR2 YYEEEE, per germline. V dropped 3 bases and J dropped 0; count of bases not matched to a gene: 3. The CDR3 is CASSWGQHSNQPQHF. In DNA, the CDR3 is TGTGCCAGCAGCTGGGGACAGCATAGCAATCAGCCCCAGCATTTT. The variable domain in full, with the rest retrieved from reference TRBV5-6 and TRBJ1-5, is DAGVTQSPTHLIKTRGQQVTLRCSPKSGHDTVSWYQQALGQGPQFIFQYYEEEERQRGNFPDRFSGHQFPNYSSELNVNALLLGDSALYLCASSWGQHSNQPQHFGDGTRLSIL.

This clone came up once. The genes are TRBV18 and TRBJ1-1; D gene unclear. Deletions cut 3 bases from V and 7 bases from J, with 9 bases between. CDR1 KGHSH and CDR2 LQKENI come from the germline V gene. This CDR3 comprises 12 residues. CDR3: CASSPYGLEAFF. The CDR3 DNA reads TGTGCCAGCTCACCTTACGGACTTGAAGCTTTCTTT.

The chain links TRBV11-3 to TRBJ2-2; D unclear. This CDR3 is 14 amino acids long. Germline values: CDR1 SGHNT, CDR2 YENEEA. Between the trimmed V and J ends, which lost 5 bases and 2 bases, there was a span of 9 bases. CDR3 sequence: CASSRRDNTGELFF. Written as DNA, the CDR3 is TGTGCCAGCAGCCGGCGCGATAACACCGGGGAGCTGTTTTTT.

J is TRBJ2-1 and V is TRBV7-3; D gene unclear. The germline V gene encodes CDR1 SGHTA and CDR2 FQGTGA. V was clipped by 0 bases and J by 6 bases, with 15 bases between them. CDR3 size: 16 residues. The CDR3, as DNA: TGTGCCAGCAGCTTAACGTTGGATCCCCATGGCAATGAGCAGTTCTTC. Translating it yields CASSLTLDPHGNEQFF.

CDR3 sequence reads: CASSDEGGITYEQYF. DNA of the CDR3: TGTGCCAGCAGCGACGAGGGGGGAATAACCTACGAGCAGTACTTC. The chain joins TRBV7-2 to TRBJ2-7; D may match TRBD1 or TRBD2 (6 bases each). This CDR3 has 15 residues. Trimming took off 5 bases at V and 2 bases at J, with 16 bases between the two ends. Per germline, CDR1 SGHTA and CDR2 FQGNSA.

The CDR3 loop is CASLPGSAGPFSEKLFF. In DNA, the CDR3 is TGTGCCAGTCTCCCGGGCAGCGCCGGTCCGTTTAGTGAAAAACTGTTTTTT. The gene calls are TRBV14 and TRBJ1-4, with no clear D. Germline loops: CDR1 SGHDN, CDR2 FVKESK. The CDR3 covers 17 residues. V lost 9 bases to trimming and J lost 7 bases, with 27 bases between them.

The gene calls are TRBV6-5 and TRBJ1-1; 8 bases are shared with TRBD1. The CDR3 has 15 amino acids. CDR1 and CDR2 from the germline V gene are MNHEY and SVGAGI. V was pared by 1 base and J by 7 bases, with 8 bases of the junction left unmatched. The CDR3, as DNA: TGTGCCAGCAGTTACTTTACAGGGGGTCTGGATGAAGCTTTCTTT. This translates into CASSYFTGGLDEAFF.

The V call is TRBV5-4, the J call TRBJ1-1; tentatively, D is TRBD1 (5 bases). Trimming took 4 bases from V and 8 from J, leaving 15 bases between them. The CDR3 consists of 13 residues. CDR1 and CDR2 from the germline V gene are SGHNT and YYREEE (reference sequence). This CDR3 reads CASSSDSRGEAFF. Written as DNA, the CDR3 is TGTGCCAGCAGCAGTGACAGTAGAGGGGAAGCTTTCTTT.

Here the CDR3 reads CASSLFWDVANTGELFF. The CDR3 nucleotides read TGTGCCAGCAGTTTATTTTGGGACGTAGCGAACACCGGGGAGCTGTTTTTT. The chain employs TRBV27 and TRBJ2-2; D assignment may be TRBD1 or TRBD2 (5 bases each). CDR1 and CDR2 (germline): MNHEY, SMNVEV (reference sequence). The CDR3 spans 17 residues. Trimming stripped 1 base from V and 0 bases from J, with 12 bases between.

The genes are TRBV2 and TRBJ2-3, with 12 bases that match TRBD2. Trimming took 6 bases from V and 4 from J; bases not matched to a gene: 2. CDR1 and CDR2 (germline): SNHLY, FYNNEI. The CDR3 totals 14 residues. The CDR3 DNA follows: TGTGCCAGCAGGACTAGCGGGGGACCAGATACGCAGTATTTT. Translating gives CASRTSGGPDTQYF.